The sequence of this T cell receptor beta chain was determined in a study of cytomegalovirus exposure and HLA in healthy donors. Per the germline V gene, CDR1 is LNHDA and CDR2 is SQIVND (reference sequence). CDR3 size: 13 residues. Trimming removed 3 bases from V and 7 bases from J, with 12 bases in between. Study-level findings and limits: Certain indistinguishable V segments, among them TRBV6-2 and TRBV6-3, were excluded. According to an earlier analysis, most TCR beta V segments yielded productive rearrangements about 90% or about 30% of the time.

With respect to this clone: Its target is not known.

In the PCR, 60 Vbeta and 13 Jbeta primers were used. The data were produced by immunoSEQ multiplex PCR, yet TCRdb's version contains in-frame clones alone and is incomplete. This table holds about 140,000 clones, roughly 66% found once. Sequences were obtained from PBMCs. This rearrangement joins TRBV19 to TRBJ2-5, with D possibly being TRBD1 (6 bases). The receptor was isolated from a woman in her sixties in good health and CMV-seronegative. DNA for the CDR3: TGTGCCAGTAGTATTACAGGGTCGGGGACCCAGTACTTC. It encodes CASSITGSGTQYF.